This T cell receptor beta chain is from a study of response to subunit inactivated influenza vaccine. General study points: After each seasonal influenza vaccination, few new T cells are recruited, the authors suggested.

Germline CDR1 reads KGHDR; CDR2 reads SFDVKD. The CDR3 length is 14 residues. The germline V and J ends were trimmed by 1 base and 1 base, with 5 bases remaining between them. Each CDR3 protein gets one entry after TCRdb re-called the RT-PCR reads with MiXCR. The data show about 610,000 distinct CDR3 sequences, approximately 14% seen once. Notes on this clonotype: Its specificity is not known.

The clonotype originates from a man in his forties or fifties who received an inactivated influenza vaccine. The V call is TRBV24-1, the J call TRBJ2-3, with D unclear. The sample in question was PBMCs from blood, obtained approximately 12 days after vaccination. CDR3 DNA: TGTGCCACCAGTGATTTAGGCGGCACAGATACGCAGTATTTT. This codes for CATSDLGGTDTQYF.